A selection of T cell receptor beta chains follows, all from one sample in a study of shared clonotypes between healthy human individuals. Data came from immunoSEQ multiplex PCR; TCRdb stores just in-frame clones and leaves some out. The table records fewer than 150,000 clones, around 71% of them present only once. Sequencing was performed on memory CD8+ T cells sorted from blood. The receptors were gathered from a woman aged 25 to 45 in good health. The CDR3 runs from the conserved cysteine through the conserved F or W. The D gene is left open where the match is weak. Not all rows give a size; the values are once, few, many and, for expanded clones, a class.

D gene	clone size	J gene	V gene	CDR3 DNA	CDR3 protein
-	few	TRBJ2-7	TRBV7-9	TGTGCCAGCAGCTTGTACTCCGGCGAGCAGTACTTC	CASSLYSGEQYF
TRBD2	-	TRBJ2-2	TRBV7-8	TGTGCCAGCAGCTTGGGGCTAGCGGGAGGGGTGAGCACCGGGGAGCTGTTTTTT	CASSLGLAGGVSTGELFF
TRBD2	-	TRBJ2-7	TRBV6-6	TGTGCCAGCAGTCCAGGACTAGCGGGAACTCTCTACGAGCAGTACTTC	CASSPGLAGTLYEQYF
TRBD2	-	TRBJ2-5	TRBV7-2	TGTGCCAGCAGCCAATTCGGGGCTAGCGGGTCCCAAGAGACCCAGTACTTC	CASSQFGASGSQETQYF
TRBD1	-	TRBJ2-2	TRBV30	TGTGCCTGGAGAGAGAGGGGGCTGGTGTCCGGGGAGCTGTTTTTT	CAWRERGLVSGELFF
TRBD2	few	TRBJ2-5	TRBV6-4	TGTGCCAGCAGTGAACTAGCGGGAGCGGGCGGAGAGACCCAGTACTTC	CASSELAGAGGETQYF
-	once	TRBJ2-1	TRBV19	TGTGCCAGTAGTATGGCCCTAGGTAGTGAGCAGTTCTTC	CASSMALGSEQFF
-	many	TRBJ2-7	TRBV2	TGTGCCAGCAGTAGGCTAGAGTACGAGCAGTACTTC	CASSRLEYEQYF
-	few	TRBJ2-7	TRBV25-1	TGTGCCAGCAGTGAGGCTAGTCCCTACGAGCAGTACTTC	CASSEASPYEQYF
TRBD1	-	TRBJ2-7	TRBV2	TGTGCCAGCAGCCAGGACAGGGTACACTACGAGCAGTACTTC	CASSQDRVHYEQYF
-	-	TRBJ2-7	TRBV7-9	TGTGCCAGCAGCTTGCAGGGAGCCTACGAGCAGTACTTC	CASSLQGAYEQYF
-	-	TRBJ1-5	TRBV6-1	TGTGCCAGCAGGGGCGGGGGGCCGCCCCAGCATTTT	CASRGGGPPQHF
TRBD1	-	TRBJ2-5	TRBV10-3	TGTGCCATCAGGGAGACAGGGTCTGGCCAAGAGACCCAGTACTTC	CAIRETGSGQETQYF
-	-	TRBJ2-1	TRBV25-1	TGTGCCAGCAGTGAAAACTCGGTGACAGGTGACGAGCAGTTCTTC	CASSENSVTGDEQFF
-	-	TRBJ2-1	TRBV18	TGTGCCAGCTCACCGGGATACAATGAGCAGTTCTTC	CASSPGYNEQFF
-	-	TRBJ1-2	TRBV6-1	TGTGCCAGCAGTGAAGGAACGGGCGCAGGCTATGGCTACACCTTC	CASSEGTGAGYGYTF
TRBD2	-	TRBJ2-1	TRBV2	TGTGCCAGCAGTCGACTAGCGGGAGGGCGCAATGAGCAGTTCTTC	CASSRLAGGRNEQFF
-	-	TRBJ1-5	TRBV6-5	TGTGCCAGCAGTTACGGCCGGAATCAGCCCCAGCATTTT	CASSYGRNQPQHF
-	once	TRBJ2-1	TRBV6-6	TGTGCCAGCAGTTACTCGAGGACAGCCTACAATGAGCAGTTCTTC	CASSYSRTAYNEQFF
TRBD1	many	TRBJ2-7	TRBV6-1	TGTGCCAGCAGTGAACAGGGGGCCAGCTCTTACGAGCAGTACTTC	CASSEQGASSYEQYF
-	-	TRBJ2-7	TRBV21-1	TGTGCCAGCAGCAAAGTTATCTTACAGGCGATCACCTACGAGCAGTACTTC	CASSKVILQAITYEQYF
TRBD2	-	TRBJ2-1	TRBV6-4	TGTGCCAGCAGTGTGGGACTAGCGGGTTCCAATGAGCAGTTCTTC	CASSVGLAGSNEQFF
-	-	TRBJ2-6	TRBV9	TGTGCCAGCAGCGTAGGGGGCTCCGGGGCCAACGTCCTGACTTTC	CASSVGGSGANVLTF
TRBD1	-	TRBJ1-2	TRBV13	TGTGCCAGCGATACGGGGGACAGGGCTTACTATGGCTACACCTTC	CASDTGDRAYYGYTF
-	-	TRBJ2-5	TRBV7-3	TGTGCCAGCAGCTTAGGAGGGAGTCAGACCCAGTACTTC	CASSLGGSQTQYF
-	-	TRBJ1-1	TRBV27	TGTGCCAGCAGCCCGACGGGGGGGCGGAACACTGAAGCTTTCTTT	CASSPTGGRNTEAFF
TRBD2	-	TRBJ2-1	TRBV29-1	TGCAGCGTTGAAGGCGGGAGGGTCCCGTCCAATGAGCAGTTCTTC	CSVEGGRVPSNEQFF
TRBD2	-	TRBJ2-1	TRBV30	TGTGCCTGGAGTGTAATACTAGCGGGAGTCTCTGAGCAGTTCTTC	CAWSVILAGVSEQFF
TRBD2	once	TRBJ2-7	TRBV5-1	TGCGCCAGCAGCTTGAGCGGGACCTCCTACGAGCAGTACTTC	CASSLSGTSYEQYF
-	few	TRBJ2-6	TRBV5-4	TGTGCCAGCAGCTGGACAGCGATCTCTGGGGCCAACGTCCTGACTTTC	CASSWTAISGANVLTF
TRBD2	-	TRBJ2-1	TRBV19	TGTGCCAGTAATATAGCGGGGTCCTATGAGCAGTTCTTC	CASNIAGSYEQFF
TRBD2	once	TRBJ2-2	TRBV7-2	TGTGCCAGCAGCACACTAGCGGGGGCCGGGGAGCTGTTTTTT	CASSTLAGAGELFF
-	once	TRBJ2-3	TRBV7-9	TGTGCCAGCAGCTTAGCGTCCGGGATCAACACAGATACGCAGTATTTT	CASSLASGINTDTQYF
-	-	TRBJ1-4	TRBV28	TGTGCCAGCAGTTTATACGGGGGGTCGGGTTATAATGAAAAACTGTTTTTT	CASSLYGGSGYNEKLFF
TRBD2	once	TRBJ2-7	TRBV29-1	TGCAGCGTTTCGGGGGGTTCCTACGAGCAGTACTTC	CSVSGGSYEQYF
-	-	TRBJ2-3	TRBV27	TGTGCCAGCAGTTTAATTCTGAGATCCACAGATACGCAGTATTTT	CASSLILRSTDTQYF
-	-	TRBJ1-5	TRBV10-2	TGCGCCAGCAGTGAGACCGGGGGAGGGGGTCAGCCCCAGCATTTT	CASSETGGGGQPQHF
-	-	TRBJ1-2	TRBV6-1	TGTGCCACCGAGAATGGCTACACCTTC	CATENGYTF
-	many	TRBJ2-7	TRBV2	TGTGCCAGCAGTCCAAATCCGGACTATGGCTCCTACGAGCAGTACTTC	CASSPNPDYGSYEQYF
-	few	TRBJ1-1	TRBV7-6	TGTGCCAGCAGCGGCGTGGGCACTGAAGCTTTCTTT	CASSGVGTEAFF
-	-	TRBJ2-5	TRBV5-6	TGTGCCAGCAGCTTCCGGGGGTGGGGTCCAGAGACCCAGTACTTC	CASSFRGWGPETQYF
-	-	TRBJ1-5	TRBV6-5	TGTGCCAGCAGCCAAGGGGGTAGCAATCAGCCCCAGCATTTT	CASSQGGSNQPQHF
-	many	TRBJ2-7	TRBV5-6	TGTGCCAGCAGCGGGGGTGTTGGGTTTCCGTACGAGCAGTACTTC	CASSGGVGFPYEQYF
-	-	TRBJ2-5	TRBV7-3	TGTGCCAGCAGCTCGTACTTGGAAGAGACCCAGTACTTC	CASSSYLEETQYF
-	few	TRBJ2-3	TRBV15	TGTGCCACCAGCAGAGACAGGGAGGGGGCAGATACGCAGTATTTT	CATSRDREGADTQYF
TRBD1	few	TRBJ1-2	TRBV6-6	TGTGCCAGCAGTTACTGGACAGGAAGGCGCATAGACGGCTACACCTTC	CASSYWTGRRIDGYTF
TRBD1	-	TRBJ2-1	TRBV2	TGTGCCAGCAGGGCCGGGACAGGCTACAATGAGCAGTTCTTC	CASRAGTGYNEQFF
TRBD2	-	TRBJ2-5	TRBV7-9	TGTGCCAGCAGCCGTCTAGCGGGAAGACAAGAGACCCAGTACTTC	CASSRLAGRQETQYF
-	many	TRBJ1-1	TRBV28	TGTGCCAGCAGTCTAGACAGGAGTGTGACTGAAGCTTTCTTT	CASSLDRSVTEAFF
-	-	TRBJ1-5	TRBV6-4	TGTGCCAGCAGGGCGGTCGGCAATCAGCCCCAGCATTTT	CASRAVGNQPQHF
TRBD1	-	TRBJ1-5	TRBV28	TGTGCCAGATTTATCCGACAGGGGGTGGCGGGGAATCAGCCCCAGCATTTT	CARFIRQGVAGNQPQHF
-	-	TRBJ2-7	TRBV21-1	TGTGCCAGCAGCGTGGGGACTAGCAGCTACGAGCAGTACTTC	CASSVGTSSYEQYF